Presented here are 12 T cell receptor beta chains from one specimen sequenced in a study of Ad26.COV2.S vaccination and SARS-CoV-2 variants. The treatment is: around 19 received Ad26.COV2.S at low or high dose, single or two shots; five or six received placebo; per-sample allocation not given. Sample collection was performed on day 63 after the first vaccine or placebo injection. TCRdb keeps only in-frame clones here, not all; method: immunoSEQ multiplex PCR. In the table there are some 290,000 clones, 85% to 90% of which are singletons. The sequences come from peripheral blood, collected in a trial of Ad26.COV2.S vaccine versus placebo. These receptors were obtained from a person between 18 and 65 years old who received the Ad26.COV2.S COVID-19 vaccine or a placebo.

The chain combines TRBV28 with TRBJ1-2, with unresolved D. Deletions cut 2 bases from V and 8 bases from J, with 9 bases between. The CDR3 consists of 12 residues. Per germline, CDR1 MDHEN and CDR2 SYDVKM. In nucleotides, the CDR3 is TGTGCCAGCAGTTTAACGGCTTACGGCTACACCTTC. Protein sequence: CASSLTAYGYTF.

The sample holds many counts of this clone. The V call is TRBV7-3, the J call TRBJ2-3; tentatively, D is TRBD1 or TRBD2 (5 bases each). Deletions cut 5 bases from V and 10 bases from J, with 19 bases between. Germline V gives CDR1 SGHTA, CDR2 FQGTGA. The CDR3 is 14 residues long. The CDR3 loop is CASSPQGWGTAQYF. In DNA, the CDR3 is TGTGCCAGCAGCCCGCAGGGATGGGGGACGGCGCAGTATTTT. Complete variable domain (other parts from reference TRBV7-3 and TRBJ2-3): GAGVSQTPSNKVTEKGKYVELRCDPISGHTALYWYRQSLGQGPEFLIYFQGTGAADDSGLPNDRFFAVRPEGSVSTLKIQRTERGDSAVYLCASSPQGWGTAQYFGPGTRLTVL.

The chain recombines TRBV18 with TRBJ2-5; 7 nucleotides match TRBD2. V lost 3 bases to trimming and J lost 1 base; unmatched junction nucleotides: 5. The length of the CDR3 is 15 residues. Germline lookup yields CDR1 KGHSH and CDR2 LQKENI. CDR3 residues: CASSPLAAFQETQYF. The CDR3 nucleotides are TGTGCCAGCTCACCCCTAGCGGCATTCCAAGAGACCCAGTACTTC.

This chain links TRBV16 with TRBJ2-2; TRBD2 is a possible D gene (6 bases). Germline CDR1 KGHSY, CDR2 FQNENV. Between the trimmed V and J ends, which lost 0 bases and 1 base, there was a span of 18 bases. The CDR3 is 19 residues long. The CDR3 region is CASSQSPLGVAVNTGELFF. DNA for the CDR3: TGTGCCAGCAGCCAATCACCGCTAGGAGTAGCGGTGAACACCGGGGAGCTGTTTTTT.

In this sample, this clone turned up a few times. The V gene is TRBV19, the J gene TRBJ1-6, with 7 positions matching TRBD1. The J segment lost 7 bases and the V segment lost 1 base, leaving 7 bases of the junction unmatched. CDR3 length: 16 amino acids. Germline values: CDR1 LNHDA, CDR2 SQIVND (reference sequence). This chain's CDR3 is CASSIGNRQGNSPLHF. The CDR3 DNA is TGTGCCAGTAGTATAGGAAACCGACAGGGCAATTCACCCCTCCACTTT.

This clone was detected only once. V usage is TRBV7-6 and J usage is TRBJ2-3, with 10 bases identical to TRBD1. CDR1 SGHVS and CDR2 FNYEAQ come from the germline V gene. The trim removed 5 bases at V and 5 bases at J, leaving 4 bases unmatched. This CDR3 has 14 amino acids. The CDR3 DNA reads TGTGCCAGCAGCCGACAGGGGGCGAAAGATACGCAGTATTTT. As protein: CASSRQGAKDTQYF.

CDR3 sequence: CASSPGSGGYTDTQYF. In DNA form, the CDR3 reads TGCGCCAGCAGCCCCGGTAGCGGGGGGTACACAGATACGCAGTATTTT. The chain joins TRBV4-3 to TRBJ2-3, with 10 nucleotides matching TRBD2. The CDR3 sequence is 16 residues long. With 4 bases clipped from V and 2 bases from J, the junction kept 6 bases outside the gene matches. Germline V lookup: CDR1 LGHNA, CDR2 YSLEER.

This chain links TRBV4-1 with TRBJ1-3; D may be TRBD1 (5 bases). CDR1 and CDR2 from the germline V gene are MGHRA and YSYEKL. V dropped 4 bases and J dropped 1 base, with 14 bases sitting between them. The CDR3 totals 16 residues. This CDR3 is CASSPPGGGSGNTIYF. For the CDR3, the DNA is TGCGCCAGCAGCCCCCCTGGGGGGGGGTCTGGAAACACCATATATTTT.

The chain recombines TRBV18 with TRBJ1-2; the match to TRBD1 covers 9 bases. Germline V gives CDR1 KGHSH, CDR2 LQKENI. The CDR3 extends over 13 amino acids. J lost 8 bases, V lost 5 bases, and 6 bases had no gene match. The CDR3 sequence: CASSTGTGIGYTF. CDR3 bases: TGTGCCAGCTCAACCGGGACAGGGATCGGCTACACCTTC.

This sequence joins TRBV9 and TRBJ2-3; D is perhaps TRBD2 (5 bases). This CDR3 contains 13 residues. The V and J ends lost 7 bases and 0 bases respectively, with 9 bases between them. The V gene's germline CDR1 is SGDLS and CDR2 YYNGEE. As DNA, the CDR3 is TGTGCCAGCGGACTTGCTAGCACAGATACGCAGTATTTT. This gives the protein CASGLASTDTQYF.

The genes are TRBV6-2 or TRBV6-3 and TRBJ2-2; a possible D gene is TRBD2 (5 bases). There are 14 residues in the CDR3. V lost 5 bases and J 7 bases, leaving 14 bases between the germline ends. Looked up from germline, CDR1 is MNHEY and CDR2 is SVGEGT. The CDR3 region is CASSQQEAIGELFF. CDR3 sequence (DNA): TGTGCCAGCAGTCAGCAGGAGGCTATCGGGGAGCTGTTTTTT.

Turning to this clone: Other DNA sequences in this specimen translate into the identical CDR3. The J gene is TRBJ1-5, the V gene TRBV18; the D gene is possibly TRBD1 (5 bases). Germline V CDR1 and CDR2: KGHSH, LQKENI. This CDR3 region has 13 residues. V lost 5 bases, J lost 2 bases, and 7 bases lay in between. CDR3 DNA: TGTGCCAGCTCAGCGGGGGGCAATCAGCCCCAGCATTTT. Its protein is CASSAGGNQPQHF. The variable domain in full, completed from reference TRBV18 and TRBJ1-5, reads NAGVMQNPRHLVRRRGQEARLRCSPMKGHSHVYWYRQLPEEGLKFMVYLQKENIIDESGMPKERFSAEFPKEGPSILRIQQVVRGDSAAYFCASSAGGNQPQHFGDGTRLSIL.